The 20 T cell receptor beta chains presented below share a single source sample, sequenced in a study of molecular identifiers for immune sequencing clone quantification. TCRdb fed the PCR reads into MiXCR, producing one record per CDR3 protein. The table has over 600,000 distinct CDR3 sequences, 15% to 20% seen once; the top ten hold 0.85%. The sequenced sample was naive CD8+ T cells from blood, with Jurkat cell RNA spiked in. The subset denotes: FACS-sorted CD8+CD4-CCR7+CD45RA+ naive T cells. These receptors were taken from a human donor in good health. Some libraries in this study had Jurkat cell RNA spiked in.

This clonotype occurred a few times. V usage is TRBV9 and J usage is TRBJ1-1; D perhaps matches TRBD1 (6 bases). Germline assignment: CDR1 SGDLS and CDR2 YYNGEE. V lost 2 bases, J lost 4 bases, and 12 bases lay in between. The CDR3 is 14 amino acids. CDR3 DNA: TGTGCCAGCAGCGTGGGGGGCCGGAGCACTGAAGCTTTCTTT. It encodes CASSVGGRSTEAFF.

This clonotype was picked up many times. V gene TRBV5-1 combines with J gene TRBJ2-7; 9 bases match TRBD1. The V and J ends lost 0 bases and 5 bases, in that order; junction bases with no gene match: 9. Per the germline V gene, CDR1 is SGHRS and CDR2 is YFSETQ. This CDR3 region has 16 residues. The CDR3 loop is CASSLDPRDRDNEQYF. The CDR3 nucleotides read TGCGCCAGCAGCTTGGACCCACGGGACAGGGATAACGAGCAGTACTTC. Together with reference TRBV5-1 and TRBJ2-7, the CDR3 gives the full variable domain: KAGVTQTPRYLIKTRGQQVTLSCSPISGHRSVSWYQQTPGQGLQFLFEYFSETQRNKGNFPGRFSGRQFSNSRSEMNVSTLELGDSALYLCASSLDPRDRDNEQYFGPGTRLTVT.

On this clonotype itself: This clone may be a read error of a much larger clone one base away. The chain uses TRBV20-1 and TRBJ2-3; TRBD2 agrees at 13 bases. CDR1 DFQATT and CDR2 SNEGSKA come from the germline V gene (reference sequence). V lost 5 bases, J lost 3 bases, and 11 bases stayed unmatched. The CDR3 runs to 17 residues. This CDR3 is CSAGLPLAGGWTDTQYF. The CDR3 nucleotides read TGCAGTGCTGGTCTCCCACTAGCGGGGGGGTGGACAGATACGCAGTATTTT.

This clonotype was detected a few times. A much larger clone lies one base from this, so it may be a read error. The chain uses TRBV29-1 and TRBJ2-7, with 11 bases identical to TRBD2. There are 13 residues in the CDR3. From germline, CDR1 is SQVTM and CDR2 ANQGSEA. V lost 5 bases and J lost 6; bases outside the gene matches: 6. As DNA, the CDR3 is TGCAGCGTTACGACTAGCGGGGAGGGCGAGCAGTACTTC. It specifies CSVTTSGEGEQYF.

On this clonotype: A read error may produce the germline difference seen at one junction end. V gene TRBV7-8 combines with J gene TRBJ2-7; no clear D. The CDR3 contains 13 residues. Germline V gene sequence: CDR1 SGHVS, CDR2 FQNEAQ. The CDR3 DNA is TGTGCCAGCAGCCCTTCCGGTGGGTACGAGCAGCACTTC. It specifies CASSPSGGYEQHF.

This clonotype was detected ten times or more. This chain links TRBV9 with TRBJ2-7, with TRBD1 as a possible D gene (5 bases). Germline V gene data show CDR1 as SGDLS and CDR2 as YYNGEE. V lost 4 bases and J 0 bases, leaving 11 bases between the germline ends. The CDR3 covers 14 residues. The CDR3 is CASSPQGSSYEQYF. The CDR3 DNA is TGTGCCAGCAGCCCCCAGGGCAGCTCCTACGAGCAGTACTTC.

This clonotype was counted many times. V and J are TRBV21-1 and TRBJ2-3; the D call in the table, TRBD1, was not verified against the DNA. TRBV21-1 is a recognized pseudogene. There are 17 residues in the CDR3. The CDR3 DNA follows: TGTGCCAGCAGCAAAACGGAATTCGCCGGGGACACAGATACGCAGTATTTT. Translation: CASSKTEFAGDTDTQYF.

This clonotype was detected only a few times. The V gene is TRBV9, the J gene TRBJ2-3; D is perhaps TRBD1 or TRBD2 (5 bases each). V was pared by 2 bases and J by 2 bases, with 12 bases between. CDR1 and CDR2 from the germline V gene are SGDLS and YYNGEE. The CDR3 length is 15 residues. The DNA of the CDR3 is TGTGCCAGCAGCGTCGGGACCTCCCTCACAGATACGCAGTATTTT. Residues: CASSVGTSLTDTQYF. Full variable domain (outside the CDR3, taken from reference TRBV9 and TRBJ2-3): DSGVTQTPKHLITATGQRVTLRCSPRSGDLSVYWYQQSLDQGLQFLIQYYNGEERAKGNILERFSAQQFPDLHSELNLSSLELGDSALYFCASSVGTSLTDTQYFGPGTRLTVL.

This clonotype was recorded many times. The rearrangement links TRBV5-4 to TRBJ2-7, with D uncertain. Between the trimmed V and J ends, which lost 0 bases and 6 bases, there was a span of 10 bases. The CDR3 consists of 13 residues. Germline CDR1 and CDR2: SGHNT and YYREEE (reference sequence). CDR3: CASSLAMGLEQYF. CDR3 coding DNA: TGTGCCAGCAGCTTGGCCATGGGCCTCGAGCAGTACTTC.

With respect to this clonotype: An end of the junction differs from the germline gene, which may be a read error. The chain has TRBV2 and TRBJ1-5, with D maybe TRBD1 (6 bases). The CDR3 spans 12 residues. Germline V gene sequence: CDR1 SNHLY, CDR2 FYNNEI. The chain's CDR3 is CASGDRRDPQHF. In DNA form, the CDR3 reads TGTGCCAGCGGTGACAGGCGGGATCCCCAGCATTTT.

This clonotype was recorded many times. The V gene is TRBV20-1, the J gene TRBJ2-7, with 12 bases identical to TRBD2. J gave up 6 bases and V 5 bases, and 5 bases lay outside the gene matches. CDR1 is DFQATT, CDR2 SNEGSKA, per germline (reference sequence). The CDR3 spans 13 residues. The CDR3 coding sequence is TGCAGTGCTTGGACTAGCGGGAAGGGCGAGCAGTACTTC. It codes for CSAWTSGKGEQYF.

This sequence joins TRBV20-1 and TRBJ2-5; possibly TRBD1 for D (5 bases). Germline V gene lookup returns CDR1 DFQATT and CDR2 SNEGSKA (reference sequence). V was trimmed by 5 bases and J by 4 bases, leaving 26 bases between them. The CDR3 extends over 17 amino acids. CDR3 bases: TGCAGTGCTCGCGACCTTGACAGATTCCGAACCCGAGAGACCCAGTACTTC. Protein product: CSARDLDRFRTRETQYF.

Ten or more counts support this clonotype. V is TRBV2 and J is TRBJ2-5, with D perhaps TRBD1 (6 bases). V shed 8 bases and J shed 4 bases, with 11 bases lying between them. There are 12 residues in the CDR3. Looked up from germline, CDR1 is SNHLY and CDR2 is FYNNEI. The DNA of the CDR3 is TGTGCCAGCGGGACACCCGGAGAGACCCAGTACTTC. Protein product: CASGTPGETQYF.

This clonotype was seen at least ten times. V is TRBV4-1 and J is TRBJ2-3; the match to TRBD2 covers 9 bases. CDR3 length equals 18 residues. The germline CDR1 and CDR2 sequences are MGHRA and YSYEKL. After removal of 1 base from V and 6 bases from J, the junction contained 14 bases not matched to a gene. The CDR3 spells CASSQGRGGHFGPDTQYF. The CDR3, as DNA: TGCGCCAGCAGCCAAGGGCGGGGGGGCCATTTTGGTCCGGATACGCAGTATTTT.

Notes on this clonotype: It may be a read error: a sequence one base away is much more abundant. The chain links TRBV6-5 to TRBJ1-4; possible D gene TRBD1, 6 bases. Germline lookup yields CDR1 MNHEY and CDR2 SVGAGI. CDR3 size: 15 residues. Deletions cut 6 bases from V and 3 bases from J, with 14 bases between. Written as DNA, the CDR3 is TGTGCCAGCAGCCCCGGGGGGCCGGCTAATGAAAAACTGTTTTTT. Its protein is CASSPGGPANEKLFF.

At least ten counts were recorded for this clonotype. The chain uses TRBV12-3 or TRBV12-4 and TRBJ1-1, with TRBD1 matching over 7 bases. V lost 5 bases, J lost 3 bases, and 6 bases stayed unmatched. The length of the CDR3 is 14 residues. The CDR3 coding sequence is TGTGCCAGCAGTCACGGGACAGTTGACACTGAAGCTTTCTTT. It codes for CASSHGTVDTEAFF.

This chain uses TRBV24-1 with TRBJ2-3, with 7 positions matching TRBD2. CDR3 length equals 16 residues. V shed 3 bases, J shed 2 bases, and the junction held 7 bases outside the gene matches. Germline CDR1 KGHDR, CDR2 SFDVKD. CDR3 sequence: CATSDHERGSTDTQYF. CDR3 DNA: TGTGCCACCAGTGATCATGAGCGGGGATCCACAGATACGCAGTATTTT.

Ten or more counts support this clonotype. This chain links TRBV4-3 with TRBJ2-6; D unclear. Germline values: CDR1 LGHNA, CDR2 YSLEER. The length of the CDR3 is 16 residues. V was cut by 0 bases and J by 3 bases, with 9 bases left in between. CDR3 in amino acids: CASSQDRGRGANVLTF. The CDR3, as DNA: TGCGCCAGCAGCCAAGATCGAGGACGTGGGGCCAACGTCCTGACTTTC.

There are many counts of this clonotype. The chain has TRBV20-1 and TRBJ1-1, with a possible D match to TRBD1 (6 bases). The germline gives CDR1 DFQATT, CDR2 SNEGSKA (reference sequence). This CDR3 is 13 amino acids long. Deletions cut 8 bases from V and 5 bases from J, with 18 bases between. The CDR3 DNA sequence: TGCAGTTGTTGGGGGGCAGGTTCGACTGAAGCTTTCTTT. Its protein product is CSCWGAGSTEAFF.

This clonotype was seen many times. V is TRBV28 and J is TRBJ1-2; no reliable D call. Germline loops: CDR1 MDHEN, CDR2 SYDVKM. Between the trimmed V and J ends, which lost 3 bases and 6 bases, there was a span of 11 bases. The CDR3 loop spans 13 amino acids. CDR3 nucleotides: TGTGCCAGCAGTTTTGCGGGCGCGGATGGCTACACCTTC. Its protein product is CASSFAGADGYTF.